The clone carrying this T cell receptor (beta chain) was recorded a few times. Its matching antigen is unknown. Profiled with immunoSEQ multiplex PCR; TCRdb holds only in-frame clones, not every one. The data hold more than 85,000 clones, with about 88% observed a single time. Unmatched junction bases numbered 9, after V lost 1 base and J lost 4 bases. The CDR3 runs to 18 residues. The germline V gene has CDR1 MNHNS and CDR2 SASEGT. This sample is part of a study of T cell responses to AZD1222 COVID-19 vaccine. As for the study in general: Pooling covered second doses at about 4 or about 12 weeks.

The study, taken as a whole, reports: Spike-specific TCR breadth and depth both grew after two AZD1222 doses. Seropositive AZD1222 recipients at baseline numbered only five or six.

This sequence was found in an adult in good health. The sequenced sample was peripheral blood, obtained on day 0 of AZD1222 vaccination. This rearrangement joins TRBV6-1 to TRBJ2-2, with 10 nucleotides matching TRBD2. CDR3 nucleotides: TGTGCCAGCAGTGAAGTCGGCCTAGCGGGAGTAGCCACCGGGGAGCTGTTTTTT. Amino acids: CASSEVGLAGVATGELFF.